A selection of T cell receptor beta chains follows, all from one sample in a study of T cells in Graves' hyperthyroidism and ophthalmopathy. TCRdb re-called the multiplex PCR reads through MiXCR, storing one row per CDR3 protein. The data show hundreds of thousands of distinct CDR3 sequences, about 14% seen once. The material sequenced was blood. These receptor sequences come from a woman in her thirties or forties with Graves' ophthalmopathy. Both conserved end residues are part of each CDR3. Each record gives: D gene, V gene, clone size, J gene, CDR3 DNA, CDR3 protein. A D gene is named only where the DNA matches it firmly. A clone size is listed for some rows: how often the clone was seen (once, few, many), or a class if it is expanded.

d_gene: TRBD1
v_gene: TRBV7-9
abundance: many
j_gene: TRBJ2-5
CDR3nt: TGTGCCAGCAGCTTACCCGGGACAGGGGCCCGGGATGAAGAGACCCAGTACTTC
CDR3aa: CASSLPGTGARDEETQYF

d_gene: NA
v_gene: TRBV5-1
abundance: many
j_gene: TRBJ2-3
CDR3nt: TGCGCCAGCAGCAAACAGGGCGGGGAGAGCACAGATACGCAGTATTTT
CDR3aa: CASSKQGGESTDTQYF

d_gene: NA
v_gene: TRBV4-2
abundance: NA
j_gene: TRBJ1-1
CDR3nt: TGTGCCAGCAGCCAAGCTCGGGGTGTTATGAACACTGAAGCTTTCTTT
CDR3aa: CASSQARGVMNTEAFF

d_gene: NA
v_gene: TRBV4-3
abundance: many
j_gene: TRBJ2-5
CDR3nt: TGCGCCAGCAGCCACGGGGGTTACCAAGAGACCCAGTACTTC
CDR3aa: CASSHGGYQETQYF

d_gene: NA
v_gene: TRBV2
abundance: many
j_gene: TRBJ1-2
CDR3nt: TGTGCCAGCAGTGAAAATCCCGGACGTGGCTATGGCTACACCTTC
CDR3aa: CASSENPGRGYGYTF

d_gene: TRBD2
v_gene: TRBV11-2
abundance: NA
j_gene: TRBJ2-7
CDR3nt: TGTGCCAGCAGCTCGGGACTAGCGGGAGGGGGGAGCTCCTACGAGCAGTACTTC
CDR3aa: CASSSGLAGGGSSYEQYF

d_gene: TRBD1
v_gene: TRBV6-5
abundance: many
j_gene: TRBJ1-1
CDR3nt: TGTGCCAGCAGTTACAGGGGGCTAGGCACTGAAGCTTTCTTT
CDR3aa: CASSYRGLGTEAFF

d_gene: TRBD2
v_gene: TRBV11-2
abundance: many
j_gene: TRBJ2-7
CDR3nt: TGTGCCAGCAGCCTCGGGACTAGCGGGGGGACCTACGAGCAGTACTTC
CDR3aa: CASSLGTSGGTYEQYF

d_gene: TRBD2
v_gene: TRBV5-1
abundance: many
j_gene: TRBJ2-1
CDR3nt: TGCGCCAGCAGCTTGGGGGGCGGGGGAAGTCGGTTCTTC
CDR3aa: CASSLGGGGSRFF

d_gene: NA
v_gene: TRBV7-9
abundance: NA
j_gene: TRBJ1-1
CDR3nt: TGTGCCAGCAGCTTAGCGTTTACAAACACTGAAGCTTTCTTT
CDR3aa: CASSLAFTNTEAFF

d_gene: NA
v_gene: TRBV11-2
abundance: many
j_gene: TRBJ2-7
CDR3nt: TGTGCCAGCAGCTTCGGAACAGGGCCACTCGGGTACGAGCAGTACTTC
CDR3aa: CASSFGTGPLGYEQYF

d_gene: NA
v_gene: TRBV12-3/TRBV12-4
abundance: many
j_gene: TRBJ1-1
CDR3nt: TGTGCCAGCAGAACCAGGATGAACACTGAAGCTTTCTTT
CDR3aa: CASRTRMNTEAFF

d_gene: NA
v_gene: TRBV20-1
abundance: once
j_gene: TRBJ1-3
CDR3nt: TGCAGTGCTAGAGATCACCTGCGGCGCGTCAGCGACTCTGGAAACACCATATATTTT
CDR3aa: CSARDHLRRVSDSGNTIYF

d_gene: NA
v_gene: TRBV4-1
abundance: many
j_gene: TRBJ1-5
CDR3nt: TGCGCCAGCAGCCAAGCTGACGGAAGCAATCAGCCCCAGCATTTT
CDR3aa: CASSQADGSNQPQHF

d_gene: NA
v_gene: TRBV5-5
abundance: many
j_gene: TRBJ2-2
CDR3nt: TGTGCCAGCAGACCGGGACTTCCGAACACCGGGGAGCTGTTTTTT
CDR3aa: CASRPGLPNTGELFF

d_gene: TRBD2
v_gene: TRBV7-3
abundance: NA
j_gene: TRBJ2-5
CDR3nt: TGTGCCAGCAGCTTTGGACTAGCGGGAGGAAAAGAGACCCAGTACTTC
CDR3aa: CASSFGLAGGKETQYF

d_gene: NA
v_gene: TRBV7-8
abundance: NA
j_gene: TRBJ2-2
CDR3nt: TGTGCCAGCAGCCCTGACGGTGATGCCGGGGAGCTGTTTTTT
CDR3aa: CASSPDGDAGELFF

d_gene: NA
v_gene: TRBV15
abundance: many
j_gene: TRBJ1-1
CDR3nt: TGTGCCACCAGCAGAGCGGGTGTCCTGAACACTGAAGCTTTCTTT
CDR3aa: CATSRAGVLNTEAFF

d_gene: NA
v_gene: TRBV20-1
abundance: NA
j_gene: TRBJ2-7
CDR3nt: TGCAGTGTGAAGCCCCCACAGGGACCCAACGAGCAGTACTTC
CDR3aa: CSVKPPQGPNEQYF

d_gene: NA
v_gene: TRBV29-1
abundance: many
j_gene: TRBJ1-2
CDR3nt: TGCAGCGTTGAGGGGCGCCGGGGCTACACCTTC
CDR3aa: CSVEGRRGYTF

d_gene: NA
v_gene: TRBV6-2/TRBV6-3
abundance: NA
j_gene: TRBJ1-1
CDR3nt: TGTGCCAGCAGTAGGGCCCGAGTTTCTGAAGCTTTCTTT
CDR3aa: CASSRARVSEAFF

d_gene: TRBD1
v_gene: TRBV4-1
abundance: NA
j_gene: TRBJ1-2
CDR3nt: TGCGCCAGCAGCCAAGATCAGGGGGCGGTGAGCTATGGCTACACCTTC
CDR3aa: CASSQDQGAVSYGYTF

d_gene: TRBD2
v_gene: TRBV6-2/TRBV6-3
abundance: NA
j_gene: TRBJ2-7
CDR3nt: TGTGCCAGCAGTTACAGACTAGCGGCTTACGAGCAGTACTTC
CDR3aa: CASSYRLAAYEQYF

d_gene: TRBD1
v_gene: TRBV12-3/TRBV12-4
abundance: medium-sized
j_gene: TRBJ1-5
CDR3nt: TGTGCCAGCAGTCAGGGACAGTACAATCAGCCCCAGCATTTT
CDR3aa: CASSQGQYNQPQHF

d_gene: NA
v_gene: TRBV11-2
abundance: many
j_gene: TRBJ2-2
CDR3nt: TGTGCCAGCAGCTTAGGGGAACCCGGGGAGCTGTTTTTT
CDR3aa: CASSLGEPGELFF

d_gene: NA
v_gene: TRBV7-9
abundance: once
j_gene: TRBJ2-5
CDR3nt: TGTGCCAGCAGCAGTGTGGGGGCGAGGGAGACCCAGTACTTC
CDR3aa: CASSSVGARETQYF

d_gene: NA
v_gene: TRBV27
abundance: many
j_gene: TRBJ1-5
CDR3nt: TGTGCCAGCAGCGCCGGGCTGTATAGCAATCAGCCCCAGCATTTT
CDR3aa: CASSAGLYSNQPQHF

d_gene: TRBD1
v_gene: TRBV6-2/TRBV6-3
abundance: NA
j_gene: TRBJ1-1
CDR3nt: TGTGCCAGCAGCTCACATTTGGCGACAGGGCGGAAGAACACTGAAGCTTTCTTT
CDR3aa: CASSSHLATGRKNTEAFF

d_gene: NA
v_gene: TRBV9
abundance: NA
j_gene: TRBJ1-2
CDR3nt: TGTGCCAGCAGCGTGGGTCAGTTGTTGGATGGCTACACCTTC
CDR3aa: CASSVGQLLDGYTF

d_gene: TRBD1
v_gene: TRBV7-2
abundance: many
j_gene: TRBJ2-5
CDR3nt: TGTGCCAGCAGCACTCCAGGGGGCAGGGAGACCCAGTACTTC
CDR3aa: CASSTPGGRETQYF

d_gene: NA
v_gene: TRBV12-3/TRBV12-4
abundance: many
j_gene: TRBJ1-5
CDR3nt: TGTGCCAGCAGTTTTTCTTTAGGGCCAAACAATCAGCCCCAGCATTTT
CDR3aa: CASSFSLGPNNQPQHF

d_gene: NA
v_gene: TRBV6-1
abundance: many
j_gene: TRBJ2-5
CDR3nt: TGTGCCAGCAGTGGGCAGCGGAGACGGGAAGAGACCCAGTACTTC
CDR3aa: CASSGQRRREETQYF

d_gene: NA
v_gene: TRBV12-3/TRBV12-4
abundance: many
j_gene: TRBJ2-5
CDR3nt: TGTGCCAGCAGTTTAATACGAGGCAGGGAGACCCAGTACTTC
CDR3aa: CASSLIRGRETQYF

d_gene: TRBD1
v_gene: TRBV11-1
abundance: NA
j_gene: TRBJ2-7
CDR3nt: TGTGCCAGCAGCTCCAATTTCAGGGGGCTTTCCTACGAGCAGTACTTC
CDR3aa: CASSSNFRGLSYEQYF

d_gene: NA
v_gene: TRBV7-9
abundance: NA
j_gene: TRBJ1-2
CDR3nt: TGTGCCAGCGACCCCGGGGGGGCCTATGGCTACACCTTC
CDR3aa: CASDPGGAYGYTF

d_gene: NA
v_gene: TRBV2
abundance: many
j_gene: TRBJ2-7
CDR3nt: TGTGCCAGTGGGACGGGTGATGGGCCGTGGCAGTACTTC
CDR3aa: CASGTGDGPWQYF

d_gene: TRBD2
v_gene: TRBV4-1
abundance: many
j_gene: TRBJ2-7
CDR3nt: TGCGCCAGCAGCCATGGTCACCGGACTAGCGTTTCCTACGAGCAGTACTTC
CDR3aa: CASSHGHRTSVSYEQYF

d_gene: NA
v_gene: TRBV28
abundance: many
j_gene: TRBJ1-2
CDR3nt: TGTGCCAGCAGTGCATCAGGGTTGGGAGGCTACACCTTC
CDR3aa: CASSASGLGGYTF

d_gene: NA
v_gene: TRBV12-3/TRBV12-4
abundance: many
j_gene: TRBJ1-2
CDR3nt: TGTGCCAGCAGTCGCCCCGGCTATGGCTACACCTTC
CDR3aa: CASSRPGYGYTF

d_gene: NA
v_gene: TRBV9
abundance: few
j_gene: TRBJ2-7
CDR3nt: TGTGCCAGCAGCGTAGGGGGGTCGGATGGCTACGAGCAGTACTTC
CDR3aa: CASSVGGSDGYEQYF

d_gene: TRBD1
v_gene: TRBV11-2
abundance: NA
j_gene: TRBJ1-2
CDR3nt: TGTGCCAGCAGCCGACAGGGAGAATATGGCTACACCTTC
CDR3aa: CASSRQGEYGYTF

d_gene: NA
v_gene: TRBV6-1
abundance: NA
j_gene: TRBJ2-7
CDR3nt: TGTGCCAGCAGTGAAGGAGGGTCCCTTCTCTACGAGCAGTACTTC
CDR3aa: CASSEGGSLLYEQYF

d_gene: TRBD1
v_gene: TRBV12-3/TRBV12-4
abundance: NA
j_gene: TRBJ2-5
CDR3nt: TGTGCCAGCAGGACAGGGGAGACAGAGACCCAGTACTTC
CDR3aa: CASRTGETETQYF

d_gene: TRBD1
v_gene: TRBV29-1
abundance: NA
j_gene: TRBJ2-7
CDR3nt: TGCAGCGTTGTTGGACAGGCTCCCTACGAGCAGTACTTC
CDR3aa: CSVVGQAPYEQYF

d_gene: TRBD2
v_gene: TRBV7-2
abundance: many
j_gene: TRBJ2-7
CDR3nt: TGTGCCAGCAGCACGCGGGCTAGCGGGAGTCTCCGCGAGCAGTACTTC
CDR3aa: CASSTRASGSLREQYF

d_gene: TRBD2
v_gene: TRBV6-5
abundance: many
j_gene: TRBJ2-2
CDR3nt: TGTGCCAGCGTCCCCGAGCGGGAGAACACCGGGGAGCTGTTTTTT
CDR3aa: CASVPERENTGELFF

d_gene: NA
v_gene: TRBV27
abundance: many
j_gene: TRBJ1-1
CDR3nt: TGTGCCAGCACCCTGGTTGACGGGAGCACTGAAGCTTTCTTT
CDR3aa: CASTLVDGSTEAFF

d_gene: TRBD2
v_gene: TRBV6-2/TRBV6-3
abundance: NA
j_gene: TRBJ2-2
CDR3nt: TGTGCCAGCAGTTACGGGCCCGGGGCGGGAGTGAACACCGGGGAGCTGTTTTTT
CDR3aa: CASSYGPGAGVNTGELFF

d_gene: TRBD1
v_gene: TRBV2
abundance: many
j_gene: TRBJ2-3
CDR3nt: TGTGCCAGCAGGACGACAGGGGTAAATACGCAGTATTTT
CDR3aa: CASRTTGVNTQYF

d_gene: NA
v_gene: TRBV28
abundance: many
j_gene: TRBJ2-5
CDR3nt: TGTGCCAGCAGTCCCCCCGCTAGCTACCTCGAGACCCAGTACTTC
CDR3aa: CASSPPASYLETQYF